This T cell receptor beta chain was sequenced during a study of T cells in Graves' hyperthyroidism and ophthalmopathy. The CDR3 consists of 14 residues. Germline V gene data show CDR1 as GTSNPN and CDR2 as SVGIG (reference sequence). The V end was cut by 0 bases, the J end by 0 bases, with 6 bases between. This clonotype was recorded at least ten times. What it recognizes is unknown. Whole-study results and caveats: The model identified upcoming ophthalmopathy a median approximately six months ahead of onset. Stable hyperthyroidism was told apart from ophthalmopathy by a model built on 13 V-J features. The majority of expanded thyroid clonotypes above 0.001 also appeared in blood.

There were TCR beta CDR3 regions amplified from RNA transcripts. When the TCR CDR3 underwent first-round RT-PCR, the HTBI primer set was used. MiXCR, applied by TCRdb to the multiplex PCR reads, yields one record per CDR3 protein. The sample has 500,000 to 600,000 distinct CDR3 sequences; less than 20% are singletons. A NOSPECS grade of at least 4, a Clinical Activity Score of at least 3 and duration under 3 months were recorded in ophthalmopathy patients. The chain carries TRBV30 and TRBJ1-3; no clear D gene. This clonotype was obtained from a man in his forties with Graves' ophthalmopathy. Material for sequencing was blood. The CDR3 nucleotides read TGTGCCTGGAGTGTTGGCTTCTCTGGAAACACCATATATTTT. It encodes CAWSVGFSGNTIYF. Full variable domain (outside the CDR3, taken from reference TRBV30 and TRBJ1-3): SQTIHQWPATLVQPVGSPLSLECTVEGTSNPNLYWYRQAAGRGLQLLFYSVGIGQISSEVPQNLSASRPQDRQFILSSKKLLLSDSGFYLCAWSVGFSGNTIYFGEGSWLTVV.